Sequencing of this T cell receptor (beta chain) was carried out in a study of T cells in Graves' hyperthyroidism and ophthalmopathy. From germline, CDR1 is SGHRS and CDR2 YFSETQ. The junction had 8 bases not matched to a gene; V was cut back by 4 bases and J by 7 bases. CDR3 length: 15 amino acids. The CDR3 regions of TCR beta were amplified from RNA transcripts. Initially, a first-round RT-PCR of the TCR CDR3 employed the HTBI primer set. From the multiplex PCR reads, TCRdb called clonotypes with MiXCR, one entry per CDR3 protein. Among hundreds of thousands of distinct CDR3 sequences listed, 15% to 17% were seen once. This clonotype occurred many times.

This TCR derives from a woman aged 18-30 years with Graves' hyperthyroidism. Sequenced material: blood. V is TRBV5-1 and J is TRBJ1-6, with TRBD1 matching over 7 bases. The CDR3 DNA follows: TGCGCCAGCAGCGGGAAGGGGGCGCCGAATTCACCCCTCCACTTT. It is translated as CASSGKGAPNSPLHF.